This TCR beta chain was observed in a study of vaccination effects on CD4 cells after COVID-19. At the level of the study: Post-vaccine sampling occurred a median 72 days after the second dose. Findings and limits, study-wide: Nearly all vaccine-induced clones in healthy recipients recognized only SARS-CoV-2. Both infection-induced and vaccine-induced clones contracted markedly at late post-vaccination timepoints.

About this clone itself: Its antigen is not known.

This CDR3 has 16 residues. Germline CDR1 is SGHTA and CDR2 is FQGNSA. The junction had 6 bases not matched to a gene; V was cut back by 5 bases and J by 0 bases. Before any sequencing was done, the ViraFEST assay used viral peptide pools to expand antigen-specific CD4+ T cells. Isolation of CD4+ T cells took place after 10 to 11 days of culture. Participants were given two doses of BNT162b2 or mRNA-1273 vaccine. Half-medium changes using IL-2 medium occurred on days 3 and 7. The method was immunoSEQ multiplex PCR; TCRdb's version includes in-frame clones alone and lacks a portion of them. The sample has roughly 46,000 clones; over 60% are singletons.

The material sequenced was CD4+ T cells from PBMCs cultured with HCoV-OC43 spike peptides, taken after COVID-19 vaccination. Subset noted: HCoV-OC43 spike overlapping peptide pool stimulation. V usage is TRBV7-2 and J usage is TRBJ2-1, with 8 bases identical to TRBD2. This receptor was identified in a human donor who received a COVID-19 vaccine. The CDR3 nucleotides are TGTGCCAGCAGCGTCACTAGCGGCGTCTCCTACAATGAGCAGTTCTTC. Translation: CASSVTSGVSYNEQFF.